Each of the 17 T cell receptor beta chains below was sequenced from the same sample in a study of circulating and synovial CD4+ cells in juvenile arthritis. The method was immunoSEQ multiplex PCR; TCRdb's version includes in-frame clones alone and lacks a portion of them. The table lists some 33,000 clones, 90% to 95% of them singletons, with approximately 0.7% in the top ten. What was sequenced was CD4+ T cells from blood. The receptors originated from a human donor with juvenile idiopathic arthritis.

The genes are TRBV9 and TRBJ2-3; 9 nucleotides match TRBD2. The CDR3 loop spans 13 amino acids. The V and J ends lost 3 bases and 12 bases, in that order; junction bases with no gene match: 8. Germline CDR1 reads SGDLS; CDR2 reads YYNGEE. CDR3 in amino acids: CASSEAGGVGQYF. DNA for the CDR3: TGTGCCAGCAGCGAGGCGGGGGGGGTGGGACAGTATTTT.

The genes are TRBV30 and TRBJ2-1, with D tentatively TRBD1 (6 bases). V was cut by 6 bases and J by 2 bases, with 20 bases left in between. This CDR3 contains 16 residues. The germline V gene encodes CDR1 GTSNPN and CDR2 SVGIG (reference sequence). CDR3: CACLPIGGAPYNEQFF. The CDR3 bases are TGTGCCTGTCTTCCGATAGGGGGAGCTCCCTACAATGAGCAGTTCTTC.

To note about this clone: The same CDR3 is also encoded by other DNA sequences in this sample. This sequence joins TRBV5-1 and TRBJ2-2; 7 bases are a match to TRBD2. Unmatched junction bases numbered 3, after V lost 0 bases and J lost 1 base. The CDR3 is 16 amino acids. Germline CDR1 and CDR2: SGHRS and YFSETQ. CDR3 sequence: CASSLAGGGNTGELFF. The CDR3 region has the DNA TGCGCCAGCAGCTTGGCCGGCGGGGGGAACACCGGGGAGCTGTTTTTT.

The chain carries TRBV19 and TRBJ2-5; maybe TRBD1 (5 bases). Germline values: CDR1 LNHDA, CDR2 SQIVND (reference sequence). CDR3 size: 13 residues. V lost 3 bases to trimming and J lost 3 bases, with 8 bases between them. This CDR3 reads CASSILTEETQYF. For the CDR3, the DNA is TGTGCCAGTAGTATCTTGACAGAAGAGACCCAGTACTTC.

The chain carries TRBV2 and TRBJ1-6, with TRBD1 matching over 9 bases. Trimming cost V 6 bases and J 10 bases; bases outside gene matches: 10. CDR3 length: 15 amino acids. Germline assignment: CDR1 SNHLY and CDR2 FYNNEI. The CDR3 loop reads CASRPTGGLASPLHF. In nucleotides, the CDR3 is TGTGCCAGCAGACCGACAGGGGGTTTGGCATCACCCCTCCACTTT.

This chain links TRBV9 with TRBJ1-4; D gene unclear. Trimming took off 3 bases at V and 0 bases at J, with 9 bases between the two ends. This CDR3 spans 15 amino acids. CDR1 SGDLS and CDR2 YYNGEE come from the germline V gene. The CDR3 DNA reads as TGTGCCAGCAGCGCCAGAAGCGCAACTAATGAAAAACTGTTTTTT. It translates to CASSARSATNEKLFF.

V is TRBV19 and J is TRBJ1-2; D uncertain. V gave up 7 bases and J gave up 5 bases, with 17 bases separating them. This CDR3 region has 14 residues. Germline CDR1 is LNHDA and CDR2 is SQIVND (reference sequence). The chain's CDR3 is CASNSQATLYGYTF. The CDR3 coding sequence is TGTGCCAGTAACTCGCAGGCTACCCTTTATGGCTACACCTTC.

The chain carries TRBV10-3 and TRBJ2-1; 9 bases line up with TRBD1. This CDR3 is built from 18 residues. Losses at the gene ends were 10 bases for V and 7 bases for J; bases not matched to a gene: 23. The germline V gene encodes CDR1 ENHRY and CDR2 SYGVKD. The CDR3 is CATDSGTGPQRQGNEQFF. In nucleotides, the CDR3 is TGTGCCACCGATTCCGGGACAGGGCCCCAAAGGCAAGGAAATGAGCAGTTCTTC.

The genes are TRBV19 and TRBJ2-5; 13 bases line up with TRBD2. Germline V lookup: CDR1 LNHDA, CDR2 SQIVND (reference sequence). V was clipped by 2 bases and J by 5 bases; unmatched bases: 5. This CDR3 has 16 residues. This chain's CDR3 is CASSILGTSGVETQYF. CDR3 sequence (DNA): TGTGCCAGTAGTATATTGGGGACTAGCGGGGTGGAGACCCAGTACTTC.

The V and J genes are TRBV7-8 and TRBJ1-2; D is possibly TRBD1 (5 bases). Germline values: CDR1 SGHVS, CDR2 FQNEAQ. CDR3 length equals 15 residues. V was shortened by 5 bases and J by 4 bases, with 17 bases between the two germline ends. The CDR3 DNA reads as TGTGCCAGCAGCAGAGCGTCAGGGTTTAGCTATGGCTACACCTTC. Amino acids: CASSRASGFSYGYTF.

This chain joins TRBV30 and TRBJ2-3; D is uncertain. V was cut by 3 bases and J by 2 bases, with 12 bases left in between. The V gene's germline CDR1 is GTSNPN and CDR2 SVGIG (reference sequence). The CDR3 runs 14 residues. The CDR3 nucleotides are TGTGCCTGGAGCGCAAGATGGGCCACAGATACGCAGTATTTT. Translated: CAWSARWATDTQYF.

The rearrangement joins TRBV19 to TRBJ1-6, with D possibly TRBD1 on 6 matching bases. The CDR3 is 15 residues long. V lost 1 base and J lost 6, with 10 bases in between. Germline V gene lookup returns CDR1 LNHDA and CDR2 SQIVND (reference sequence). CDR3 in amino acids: CASSIVQGINSPLHF. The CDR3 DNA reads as TGTGCCAGTAGTATAGTACAGGGAATTAATTCACCCCTCCACTTT.

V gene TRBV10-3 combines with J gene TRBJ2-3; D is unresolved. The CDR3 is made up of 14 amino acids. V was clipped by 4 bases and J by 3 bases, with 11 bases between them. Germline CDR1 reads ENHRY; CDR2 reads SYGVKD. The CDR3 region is CAISGSFATDTQYF. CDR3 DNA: TGTGCCATCAGTGGATCTTTCGCGACAGATACGCAGTATTTT.

In DNA form, the CDR3 reads TGTGCCAGCAGCTTGGCCCTGAGACAGGAGAATCAGCCCCAGCATTTT. Translation gives CASSLALRQENQPQHF. This chain connects TRBV5-5 to TRBJ1-5; D is possibly TRBD1 (6 bases). CDR1 SGHKS and CDR2 YYEKEE come from the germline V gene (reference sequence). The CDR3 has 16 amino acids. The V gene lost 0 bases and the J gene lost 4 bases, with 14 bases spanning the gap.

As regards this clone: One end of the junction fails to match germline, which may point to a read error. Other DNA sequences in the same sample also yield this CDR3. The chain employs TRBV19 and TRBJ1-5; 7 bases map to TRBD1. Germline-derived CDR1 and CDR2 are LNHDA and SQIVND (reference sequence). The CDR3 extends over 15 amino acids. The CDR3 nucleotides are TGTGCCAGTAGTATTTTACGGGACAGAGGTCAGCCTCAGCATTTT. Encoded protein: CASSILRDRGQPQHF.

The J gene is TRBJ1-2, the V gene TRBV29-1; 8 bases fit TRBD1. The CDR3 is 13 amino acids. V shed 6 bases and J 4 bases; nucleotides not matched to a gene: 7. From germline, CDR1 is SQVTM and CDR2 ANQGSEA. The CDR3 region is CSVGDRRVYGYTF. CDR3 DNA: TGCAGCGTGGGGGACAGGCGCGTCTATGGCTACACCTTC.

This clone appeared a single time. CDR3 nucleotide sequence: TGTGCCAGCAGTGAAGCGCTTCGGGGGTCCGGGGAGCTGTTTTTT. Translated: CASSEALRGSGELFF. V and J are TRBV2 and TRBJ2-2, with D perhaps matching TRBD2 (6 bases). Per germline, CDR1 SNHLY and CDR2 FYNNEI. This CDR3 is 15 amino acids long. Between the trimmed V and J ends, which lost 0 bases and 6 bases, there was a span of 11 bases.